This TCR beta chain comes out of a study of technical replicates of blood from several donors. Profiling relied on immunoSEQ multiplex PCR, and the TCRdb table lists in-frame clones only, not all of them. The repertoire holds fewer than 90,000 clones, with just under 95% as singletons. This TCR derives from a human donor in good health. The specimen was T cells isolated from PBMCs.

CDR3 nucleotides: TGTGCCAGCATACGGACTAGCGGGAAATCCTACAATGAGCAGTTCTTC. Its translation: CASIRTSGKSYNEQFF. This sequence joins TRBV2 and TRBJ2-1, with 12 nucleotides matching TRBD2. The trim removed 7 bases at V and 1 base at J, leaving 5 bases unmatched. The CDR3 runs to 16 residues. The germline CDR1 and CDR2 sequences are SNHLY and FYNNEI.